These 15 T cell receptor beta chains were sequenced from one sample in a study of response to subunit inactivated influenza vaccine. TCRdb reanalysed the RT-PCR reads using MiXCR and keeps one entry per CDR3 protein. The sample contains about 500,000 distinct CDR3 sequences, over 10% of which appear only once. Sequences were derived from PBMCs from blood, sampled roughly 6 weeks after vaccination. These receptors all stem from a man aged 45 to 65 who received an inactivated influenza vaccine.

Points on this clonotype: One junction end does not reproduce the germline sequence, and a read error may be involved. This sequence joins TRBV7-7 and TRBJ2-1; TRBD2 aligns across 9 bases. Germline V lookup: CDR1 SSHAT, CDR2 FNYEAQ (reference sequence). CDR3 size: 16 residues. CDR3 DNA: TGTGCTAGCAGCTTAGGTGGCGGGGGGGCCATGGATGAGCAGTTCTTC. Translation gives CASSLGGGGAMDEQFF.

The gene calls are TRBV12-3 or TRBV12-4 and TRBJ2-3; the match to TRBD2 covers 7 bases. Trimming cost V 6 bases and J 0 bases; bases outside gene matches: 9. This CDR3 comprises 16 residues. In DNA form, the CDR3 reads TGTGCCAGCAGCCCCCAGCGGGGCCTGAGCACAGATACGCAGTATTTT. It encodes CASSPQRGLSTDTQYF.

A few counts support this clonotype. The chain has TRBV24-1 and TRBJ2-2, with D tentatively TRBD2 (5 bases). V was clipped by 4 bases and J by 5 bases, with 7 bases between them. This CDR3 has 13 residues. The germline V gene has CDR1 KGHDR and CDR2 SFDVKD. Here the CDR3 reads CATSERETGELFF. The CDR3 DNA reads as TGTGCCACCAGTGAGAGGGAAACCGGGGAGCTGTTTTTT.

This chain uses TRBV10-3 with TRBJ2-5, with D possibly being TRBD2 (5 bases). V was cut by 4 bases and J by 3 bases, with 15 bases left in between. Germline CDR1 reads ENHRY; CDR2 reads SYGVKD. This CDR3 is built from 15 residues. DNA of the CDR3: TGTGCCATCAGTGGGGAGCGAGGAAGGGAAGAGACCCAGTACTTC. This sequence encodes CAISGERGREETQYF.

A few counts support this clonotype. This chain connects TRBV4-2 to TRBJ1-3; 7 bases are a match to TRBD1. The germline CDR1 and CDR2 sequences are LGHNA and YNFKEQ. V lost 4 bases to trimming and J lost 3 bases; unmatched junction nucleotides: 15. This CDR3 region has 18 residues. The CDR3 region is CASSPHHGTDQFGNTIYF. The CDR3 DNA follows: TGTGCCAGCAGCCCCCACCACGGGACAGACCAATTTGGAAACACCATATATTTT.

This clonotype appeared a few times. The chain combines TRBV7-2 with TRBJ2-3; possibly TRBD1 or TRBD2 for D (5 bases each). The germline CDR1 and CDR2 sequences are SGHTA and FQGNSA. Trimming removed 2 bases from V and 4 bases from J, with 19 bases in between. CDR3 length: 17 amino acids. The CDR3 protein is CASSLLVTGPMADTQYF. In nucleotides, the CDR3 is TGTGCCAGCAGCTTATTGGTGACGGGGCCCATGGCAGATACGCAGTATTTT.

The rearrangement links TRBV7-9 to TRBJ2-3; D gene unclear. V was pared by 5 bases and J by 12 bases, with 3 bases between. The CDR3 is 8 amino acids. Germline V gene lookup returns CDR1 SEHNR and CDR2 FQNEAQ (reference sequence). The CDR3 spells CASSPQYF. The CDR3, as DNA: TGTGCCAGCAGCCCCCAGTATTTT.

The gene calls are TRBV10-1 and TRBJ2-5, with TRBD2 matching over 7 bases. The ends lost 4 bases at V and 4 bases at J; junction bases unmatched: 6. From germline, CDR1 is WNHNN and CDR2 SYGVQD (reference sequence). This CDR3 region has 14 residues. CDR3 nucleotides: TGCGCCAGCAGTGCCCGACTAGCCCCAGAGACCCAGTACTTC. As protein: CASSARLAPETQYF.

This clonotype was observed a few times. The CDR3 DNA follows: TGTGCCAGCAGCCGGAGACAGGGTCAAGAGACCCAGTACTTC. Translating it yields CASSRRQGQETQYF. The chain couples TRBV28 to TRBJ2-5; 7 bases match TRBD1. Germline assignment: CDR1 MDHEN and CDR2 SYDVKM. Losses at the gene ends were 6 bases for V and 2 bases for J; bases not matched to a gene: 6. The CDR3 consists of 14 residues.

This rearrangement joins TRBV7-9 to TRBJ2-2, with a weak D call TRBD1 (6 bases). The CDR3 is 17 residues long. Trimming pared 5 bases from V and 3 bases from J, leaving 19 bases between. The germline V gene has CDR1 SEHNR and CDR2 FQNEAQ (reference sequence). This chain's CDR3 is CASSGKLWQGYTGELFF. CDR3 nucleotide sequence: TGTGCCAGCAGCGGAAAGTTATGGCAGGGGTACACCGGGGAGCTGTTTTTT. Supplemented by reference TRBV7-9 and TRBJ2-2, the full variable domain reads DTGVSQNPRHKITKRGQNVTFRCDPISEHNRLYWYRQTLGQGPEFLTYFQNEAQLEKSRLLSDRFSAERPKGSFSTLEIQRTEQGDSAMYLCASSGKLWQGYTGELFFGEGSRLTVL.

This clonotype has only a few counts. The rearrangement joins TRBV18 to TRBJ1-1; D is unclear. CDR3 length: 14 residues. Germline CDR1 KGHSH, CDR2 LQKENI. Trimming removed 0 bases from V and 4 bases from J, with 9 bases in between. CDR3 in DNA: TGTGCCAGCTCACCACCTGGTGAGAGCACTGAAGCTTTCTTT. Translation gives CASSPPGESTEAFF.

The V call is TRBV7-9, the J call TRBJ1-1; a possible D gene is TRBD1 (5 bases). There are 15 residues in the CDR3. Trimming left V 1 base short and J 4 bases short, with 13 bases between. The germline V gene encodes CDR1 SEHNR and CDR2 FQNEAQ (reference sequence). The CDR3 reads CASSLGDGAVTEAFF. CDR3 DNA sequence: TGTGCCAGCAGCTTAGGAGACGGGGCGGTCACTGAAGCTTTCTTT.

The chain recombines TRBV5-3 with TRBJ2-7; D uncertain. TRBV5-3 is filed as an ORF, its function uncertain. Trimming removed 8 bases from V and 6 bases from J, with 18 bases in between. CDR3 length: 13 residues. CDR3 sequence (DNA): TGTGCCAGCGGCCGCGACCTCCCCTGCGAGCAGTACTTC. Its translation: CASGRDLPCEQYF.

The sample holds a few counts of this clonotype. This chain uses TRBV20-1 with TRBJ2-1, with D perhaps matching TRBD1 (6 bases). Germline assignment: CDR1 DFQATT and CDR2 SNEGSKA (reference sequence). The CDR3 totals 20 residues. V gave up 1 base and J gave up 1 base, with 26 bases separating them. The CDR3 DNA sequence: TGCAGTGCTAGAGCCGACAGGCGTTCCCCTACAGTCCCTTCCTACAATGAGCAGTTCTTC. Protein: CSARADRRSPTVPSYNEQFF.

The genes are TRBV4-2 and TRBJ2-7, with a possible D match to TRBD2 (7 bases). CDR3 length: 16 residues. Germline CDR1 reads LGHNA; CDR2 reads YNFKEQ. V gave up 0 bases and J gave up 7 bases, with 19 bases separating them. The CDR3 here is CASSQDLAGAQMEQYF. The CDR3 DNA reads as TGTGCCAGCAGCCAAGATCTCGCGGGGGCCCAAATGGAGCAGTACTTC.